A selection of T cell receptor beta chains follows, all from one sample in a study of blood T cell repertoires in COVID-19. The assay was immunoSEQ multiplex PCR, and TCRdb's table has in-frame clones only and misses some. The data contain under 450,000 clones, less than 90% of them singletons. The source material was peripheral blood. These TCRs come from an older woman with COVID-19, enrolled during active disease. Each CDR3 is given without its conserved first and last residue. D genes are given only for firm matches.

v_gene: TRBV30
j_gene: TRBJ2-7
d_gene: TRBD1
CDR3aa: ALTFPGTGGYEQY

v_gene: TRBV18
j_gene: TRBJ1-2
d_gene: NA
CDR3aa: ASSPRGTAEKNYGYT

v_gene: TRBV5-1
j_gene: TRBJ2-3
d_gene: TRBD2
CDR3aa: ASSQSGGAVDTQY

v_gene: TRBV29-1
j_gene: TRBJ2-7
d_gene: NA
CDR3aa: SIAGTYEQY

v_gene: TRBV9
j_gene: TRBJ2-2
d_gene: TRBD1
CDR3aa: ASSAQWTGDAGELF

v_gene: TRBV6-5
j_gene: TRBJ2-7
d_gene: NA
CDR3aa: ASSYTDRSGYEQY

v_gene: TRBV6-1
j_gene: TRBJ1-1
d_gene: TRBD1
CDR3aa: ASSEGIPRTGLNTEAF

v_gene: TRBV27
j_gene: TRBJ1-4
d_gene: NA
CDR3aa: ASRSLTGLTNEKLF

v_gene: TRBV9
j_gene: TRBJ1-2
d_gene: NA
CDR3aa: ASSVSQGWGYT

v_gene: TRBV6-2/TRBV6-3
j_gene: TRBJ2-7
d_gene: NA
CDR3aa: ASSYLYEQY

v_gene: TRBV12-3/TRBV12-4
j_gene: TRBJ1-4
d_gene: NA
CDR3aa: ASRPAGGEKLF

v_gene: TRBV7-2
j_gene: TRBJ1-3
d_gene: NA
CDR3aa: ASSIQGSYGNTIY

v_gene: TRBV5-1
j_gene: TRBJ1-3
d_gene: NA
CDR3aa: ASSLGHLSSGNTIY

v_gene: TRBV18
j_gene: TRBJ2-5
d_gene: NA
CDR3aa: ASSPGVAVQETQY

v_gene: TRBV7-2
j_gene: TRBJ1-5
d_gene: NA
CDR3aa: ASSLQDTASQPQH

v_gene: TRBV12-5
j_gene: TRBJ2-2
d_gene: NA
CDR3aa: ASGLSGRSGELF

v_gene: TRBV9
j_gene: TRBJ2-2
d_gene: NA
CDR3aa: ASSPRTSTGELF

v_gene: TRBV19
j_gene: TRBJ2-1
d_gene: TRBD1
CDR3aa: ASSIGGGSLDEQF

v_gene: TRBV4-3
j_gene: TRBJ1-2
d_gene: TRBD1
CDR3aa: ASSQRTGYNYGYT

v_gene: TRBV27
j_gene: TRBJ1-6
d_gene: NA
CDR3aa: ASSFQGPYNSPLH

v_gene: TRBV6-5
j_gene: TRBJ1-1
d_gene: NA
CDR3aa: ASSYSGQINTEAF

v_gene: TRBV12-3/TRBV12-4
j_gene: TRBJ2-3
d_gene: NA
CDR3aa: ASRPTSTDTQY

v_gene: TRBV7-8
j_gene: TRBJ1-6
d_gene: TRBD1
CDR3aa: ASSSEDRGFNSPLH

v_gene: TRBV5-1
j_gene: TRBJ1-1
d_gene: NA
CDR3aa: ASSLTTGVNTEAF

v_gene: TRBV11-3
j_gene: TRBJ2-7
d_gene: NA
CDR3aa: ASSPGLEQY

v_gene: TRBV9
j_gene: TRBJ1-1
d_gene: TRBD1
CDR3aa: ASSARQGDTEAF

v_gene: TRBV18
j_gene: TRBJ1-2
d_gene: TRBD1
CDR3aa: ASSQKPGQGALLFGYT

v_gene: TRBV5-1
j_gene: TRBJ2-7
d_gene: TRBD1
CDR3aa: ASSFRTGGNLNEQY

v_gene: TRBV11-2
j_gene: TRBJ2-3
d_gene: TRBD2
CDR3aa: ASSLTLSGGGTDTQY

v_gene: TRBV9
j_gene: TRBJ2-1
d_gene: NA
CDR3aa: ASSDGTMGNEQF

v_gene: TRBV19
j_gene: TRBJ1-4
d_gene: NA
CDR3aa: ASSRQNNEKLF

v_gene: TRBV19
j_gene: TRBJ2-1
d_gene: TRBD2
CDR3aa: ASSIVSGGAVEQF

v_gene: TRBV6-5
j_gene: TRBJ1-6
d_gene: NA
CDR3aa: ASSYHWSSYNSPLH

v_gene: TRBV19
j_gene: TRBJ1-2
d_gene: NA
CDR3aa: ASTFPGTPNYGYT

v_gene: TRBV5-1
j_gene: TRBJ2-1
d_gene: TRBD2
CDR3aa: ASSPGTSGAHEEQF

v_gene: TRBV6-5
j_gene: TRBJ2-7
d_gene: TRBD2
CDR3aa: ASSYSLAGSYEQY

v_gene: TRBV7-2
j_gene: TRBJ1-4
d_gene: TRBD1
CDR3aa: ASSFQGADEKLF

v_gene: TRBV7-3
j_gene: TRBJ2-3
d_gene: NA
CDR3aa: ASSSLSRSTDTQY

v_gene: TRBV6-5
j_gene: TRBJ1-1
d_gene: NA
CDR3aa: ASSSSSRNTEAF

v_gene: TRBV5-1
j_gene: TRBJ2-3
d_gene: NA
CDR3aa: ASSLTRASTDTQY